This TCR beta chain stems from a study of naive and memory T cell subsets. Overall study results and limits: The RNA method is potentially sensitive to activation and differentiation changes.

A UMI-containing oligonucleotide was joined by 3' ligation to the TCR cDNA template. Unsorted total RNA, roughly 1 to 1,100 ng, was DNase treated before reverse transcription. Amplification of ligated cDNA took four PCR rounds with SP2 and nested alpha and beta constant primers. Blood and skin TCR RNA was reverse transcribed with alpha and beta constant primers. TCRdb redid the calling of the 5' RACE reads with MiXCR, one entry per CDR3 protein. There are over 45,000 distinct CDR3 sequences in the sample; about 4.4% occur only once, and around 0.84% lies in the top ten. At least ten counts were recorded for this clonotype. The antigen remains undetermined. The TCR originated in a female donor in good health.

CDR3 DNA sequence: TGTGCCAGCAGTTTACAAGCGGGAGGGCCGGGCGAGCAGTACTTC. Translated, it gives CASSLQAGGPGEQYF. V and J are TRBV12-3 or TRBV12-4 and TRBJ2-7; 10 bases line up with TRBD2. V gave up 2 bases and J gave up 6 bases; unmatched junction bases: 7. The CDR3 runs 15 residues.